The rows below give T cell receptor beta chains drawn from one sample of a study of breast tumors, draining lymph nodes, adjacent tissues. TCRdb redid the calling of the multiplex PCR reads with MiXCR, one entry per CDR3 protein. The data show 150,000 to 250,000 distinct CDR3 sequences, approximately 33% seen once. Sequenced: axillary lymph node tissue. The receptor source for this set is a female donor with breast cancer. Some clones in this sample may be carry-over from other donors' samples. Both conserved end residues are part of each CDR3. D genes are given only for firm matches.

TRBV5-6,.,TRBJ2-5,CASSLAGPALETQCF
TRBV5-6,.,TRBJ2-2,CASSLSGVTGELFF
TRBV20-1,TRBD1,TRBJ1-1,CSARDRTGIGTEAFF
TRBV28,.,TRBJ2-5,CASKMQVEETQYF
TRBV3-1,.,TRBJ1-2,CASSQALEGGYTF
TRBV20-1,TRBD2,TRBJ2-5,CSALTSGGAYETQYF
TRBV19,.,TRBJ1-4,CASSTGLFNEKLFF
TRBV12-3/TRBV12-4,TRBD2,TRBJ2-3,CASGLTSGGAADTQYF
TRBV25-1,.,TRBJ2-1,CASSGRRPRYNEQFF
TRBV10-3,.,TRBJ2-7,CAISPRAEEQYF
TRBV7-9,TRBD2,TRBJ2-3,CASSLSFSGTTDTQYF
TRBV10-3,.,TRBJ2-7,CAIKQAEYEQYF
TRBV7-2,.,TRBJ2-3,CASSNTRRATSDTQYF
TRBV5-1,TRBD2,TRBJ2-4,CASSLGRGGAKNIQYF
TRBV11-3,.,TRBJ2-7,CASSLGDSSEQYF
TRBV2,.,TRBJ2-7,CASSADGDYEQYF
TRBV20-1,.,TRBJ1-1,CSARRSVEQTDIEAFF
TRBV7-2,.,TRBJ2-5,CASSLLSSSGETQYF
TRBV27,TRBD2,TRBJ2-7,CASSPALAGVYEQYF
TRBV7-9,TRBD2,TRBJ2-2,CASSNLAGGWNTGELFF
TRBV2,.,TRBJ2-1,CASSYTGVNEQFF
TRBV12-3/TRBV12-4,.,TRBJ1-5,CASSWGGQPQHF
TRBV7-6,.,TRBJ1-6,CASSLGRTRGGHSPLHF
TRBV4-3,TRBD1,TRBJ2-2,CASSPGTGRLSTGELFF
TRBV4-1,.,TRBJ2-7,CASSQVAHEQYF
TRBV2,TRBD2,TRBJ2-3,CASSEARPAGASADTQYF
TRBV7-9,.,TRBJ1-5,CASSLWGAGDQPQHF
TRBV20-1,TRBD2,TRBJ2-1,CSGLVLLAGEMNEQFF
TRBV4-1,.,TRBJ1-6,CASSQRTSRGNSPLHF
TRBV2,TRBD1,TRBJ2-5,CASNRQGGETQYF
TRBV20-1,TRBD2,TRBJ2-1,CSAGSGLAGGVDEQFF
TRBV28,TRBD1,TRBJ1-5,CASKGAGSVNQPQHF
TRBV5-1,.,TRBJ1-3,CASSLDRRLAAPKSGNTIYF
TRBV6-2/TRBV6-3,.,TRBJ2-1,CASSYLNEQFF
TRBV6-6,.,TRBJ2-7,CASSYVGIPYEQYF
TRBV9,TRBD1,TRBJ1-4,CASSPSGTGVEKLFF
TRBV6-5,.,TRBJ2-5,CASSPTRGGGTQYF
TRBV6-5,.,TRBJ2-7,CASSRGTAEQYF
TRBV10-3,.,TRBJ2-7,CAISEDRIAYEQYF
TRBV6-4,.,TRBJ2-2,CASSRSPGDTGTGELFF
TRBV10-2,TRBD2,TRBJ2-1,CASTQTSGSMNEQFF
TRBV5-6,.,TRBJ1-1,CASSLQRVNTEAFF
TRBV7-3,.,TRBJ2-1,CASSFQGRHEQFF
TRBV18,TRBD1,TRBJ1-6,CASSPQGENSPLHF
TRBV30,.,TRBJ2-7,CAWSVLHEQYF
TRBV2,TRBD1,TRBJ1-6,CASSGVGQDYSPLHF
TRBV5-6,TRBD2,TRBJ2-3,CASSLKLSSGRADTQYF
TRBV7-3,TRBD2,TRBJ2-1,CASSLMAGGHEQFF
TRBV6-5,TRBD1,TRBJ1-3,CASRPDRGGGNTIYF
TRBV24-1,TRBD1,TRBJ2-5,CATSDLNRGLETQYF
TRBV6-2/TRBV6-3,.,TRBJ2-3,CASSSRFPSGDTQYF
TRBV7-9,TRBD2,TRBJ2-7,CASSSAGGAGGRVNEQYF
TRBV4-3,.,TRBJ2-1,CASSHTTIQSSYNEQFF
TRBV6-5,TRBD1,TRBJ1-6,CASSLRETGGCDMALHF
TRBV10-3,.,TRBJ1-6,CAIREGSYNSPLHF